This entry lists 19 T cell receptor beta chains sequenced from one sample in a study of blood T cells in healthy people across ages. A second about 7 to 12 cycle PCR used barcoded and J-beta primers. Via MiXCR, TCRdb re-called the 5' RACE reads, giving one row per CDR3 protein. The repertoire holds around 1,000,000 distinct CDR3 sequences, with approximately 25% as singletons. These sequences were also reported in another study, on T cells of mothers and their children.

Material for sequencing was blood. The receptors derive from a girl aged 2 to 9 in good health.

This clonotype showed up just a few times. The V call is TRBV9, the J call TRBJ1-1; D remains unclear. The germline gives CDR1 SGDLS, CDR2 YYNGEE. The CDR3 extends over 13 amino acids. Trimming cost V 3 bases and J 3 bases, with 9 bases left between them. CDR3 coding DNA: TGTGCCAGCAGCGCCGAACATTACACTGAAGCTTTCTTT. This gives the protein CASSAEHYTEAFF. Full variable domain (rest looked up from reference TRBV9 and TRBJ1-1): DSGVTQTPKHLITATGQRVTLRCSPRSGDLSVYWYQQSLDQGLQFLIQYYNGEERAKGNILERFSAQQFPDLHSELNLSSLELGDSALYFCASSAEHYTEAFFGQGTRLTVV.

This clonotype showed up just a few times. The genes are TRBV7-9 and TRBJ2-6; a weak D match, TRBD2 (6 bases). The V gene lost 5 bases and the J gene lost 0 bases, with 11 bases spanning the gap. Germline CDR1 is SEHNR and CDR2 is FQNEAQ (reference sequence). The CDR3 sequence is 16 residues long. Here the CDR3 reads CASSRGGSSGANVLTF. DNA of the CDR3: TGTGCCAGCAGCCGTGGGGGGAGCTCTGGGGCCAACGTCCTGACTTTC.

In nucleotides, the CDR3 is TGTGCCAGCAGTGAAGTGGGTTTAGCGGGGGGGCGAGATACGCAGTATTTT. Its protein product is CASSEVGLAGGRDTQYF. The rearrangement joins TRBV6-1 to TRBJ2-3; 11 bases are a match to TRBD2. This CDR3 spans 17 amino acids. Trimming at V came to 1 base and at J to 5 bases, leaving 8 bases not matched to a gene. The V gene's germline CDR1 is MNHNS and CDR2 SASEGT.

The chain has TRBV7-3 and TRBJ2-1, with 8 nucleotides matching TRBD2. Germline V gene sequence: CDR1 SGHTA, CDR2 FQGTGA. This CDR3 spans 14 amino acids. The junction had 7 bases not matched to a gene; V was cut back by 7 bases and J by 5 bases. The CDR3 bases are TGTGCCAGCACCCCCAGCGGGAGCCACAATGAGCAGTTCTTC. It yields the protein CASTPSGSHNEQFF.

The chain combines TRBV2 with TRBJ2-4; the D is unclear. CDR3 length: 10 residues. The germline V and J ends were trimmed by 6 bases and 9 bases, with 6 bases remaining between them. Germline assignment: CDR1 SNHLY and CDR2 FYNNEI. The DNA of the CDR3 is TGTGCCAGCAGCCGGAGCATTCAGTACTTC. Protein: CASSRSIQYF.

This rearrangement joins TRBV7-2 to TRBJ2-7; 10 positions match TRBD1. The CDR3 is made up of 15 amino acids. The V and J ends lost 5 bases and 2 bases, in that order; junction bases with no gene match: 6. Germline V lookup: CDR1 SGHTA, CDR2 FQGNSA. The CDR3 sequence: CASSLGQGNPYEQYF. CDR3 in DNA: TGTGCCAGCAGCCTGGGACAGGGGAACCCCTACGAGCAGTACTTC.

This clonotype was observed a handful of times. This rearrangement joins TRBV5-4 to TRBJ2-5; TRBD2 agrees at 8 bases. CDR3 length: 16 residues. The germline V gene has CDR1 SGHNT and CDR2 YYREEE (reference sequence). Losses at the gene ends were 4 bases for V and 4 bases for J; bases not matched to a gene: 12. The CDR3 reads CASSPGGGGRRETQYF. In DNA, the CDR3 is TGTGCCAGCAGCCCCGGAGGCGGGGGGAGGCGAGAGACCCAGTACTTC.

V gene TRBV4-3 combines with J gene TRBJ1-2; D is perhaps TRBD1 (6 bases). CDR1 LGHNA and CDR2 YSLEER come from the germline V gene. The CDR3 is 14 amino acids. The V gene lost 2 bases and the J gene lost 8 bases, with 15 bases spanning the gap. The CDR3 spells CASSQFHWDKGYTF. CDR3 DNA: TGCGCCAGCAGCCAATTTCACTGGGACAAGGGCTACACCTTC.

In nucleotides, the CDR3 is TGCGCCAGCAGCCAAGGACCTACCGGGGCCCACACCTTC. Protein sequence: CASSQGPTGAHTF. J is TRBJ1-2 and V is TRBV4-1, with D perhaps matching TRBD1 (5 bases). Germline assignment: CDR1 MGHRA and CDR2 YSYEKL. Trimming removed 1 base from V and 12 bases from J, with 15 bases in between. The CDR3 totals 13 residues.

This clonotype was seen more than once but under ten times. The chain uses TRBV19 and TRBJ2-5, with D maybe TRBD2 (6 bases). The DNA end is a closer match to TRBJ2-7, so the J assignment may be wrong. This CDR3 has 13 residues. From germline, CDR1 is LNHDA and CDR2 SQIVND (reference sequence). The CDR3 DNA reads TGTGCCAGTAGGGGGGACTTCCTACACGAGCAGTACTTC. Translated: CASRGDFLHEQYF.

This clonotype has only a few counts. This chain links TRBV27 with TRBJ1-4; D remains unclear. There are 14 residues in the CDR3. Trimming removed 4 bases at V and 5 bases at J, with 11 bases between. Germline-derived CDR1 and CDR2 are MNHEY and SMNVEV (reference sequence). The CDR3 reads CASSSGGRNEKLFF. The CDR3 DNA follows: TGTGCCAGCAGTTCGGGAGGGAGGAATGAAAAACTGTTTTTT.

This clonotype appeared a few times. The gene calls are TRBV9 and TRBJ2-5, with TRBD2 matching 8 bases. The length of the CDR3 is 17 residues. Losses at the gene ends were 1 base for V and 4 bases for J; bases not matched to a gene: 12. Germline V lookup: CDR1 SGDLS, CDR2 YYNGEE. The CDR3 is CASSVHPERERGETQYF. For the CDR3, the DNA is TGTGCCAGCAGCGTACACCCAGAGCGGGAGAGGGGAGAGACCCAGTACTTC.

This clonotype occurred a few times. The chain couples TRBV5-5 to TRBJ2-7; TRBD2 aligns across 9 bases. The CDR3 is 15 residues long. Germline V CDR1 and CDR2: SGHKS, YYEKEE (reference sequence). Trimming at V came to 2 bases and at J to 3 bases, leaving 6 bases not matched to a gene. CDR3 sequence reads: CASSFLAGGNYEQYF. As DNA, the CDR3 is TGTGCCAGCAGCTTCCTCGCGGGGGGGAACTACGAGCAGTACTTC.

The V call is TRBV7-8, the J call TRBJ2-5; 13 nucleotides match TRBD2. This CDR3 is 17 amino acids long. The V gene end was trimmed by 5 bases and the J gene end by 2 bases; junction bases not matched to a gene: 8. Germline V CDR1 and CDR2: SGHVS, FQNEAQ. The CDR3: CASSDDRTSGGQETQYF. The DNA of the CDR3 is TGTGCCAGCAGCGACGATCGGACTAGCGGGGGACAAGAGACCCAGTACTTC.

The sample holds a few counts of this clonotype. The chain is built from TRBV29-1 and TRBJ2-5, with D maybe TRBD1 (6 bases). Germline V gene lookup returns CDR1 SQVTM and CDR2 ANQGSEA. This CDR3 contains 15 residues. V was shortened by 4 bases and J by 0 bases, with 15 bases between the two germline ends. This CDR3 is CSVVGGEEYQETQYF. CDR3 sequence (DNA): TGCAGCGTTGTAGGGGGAGAGGAGTACCAAGAGACCCAGTACTTC.

For the CDR3, the DNA is TGTGCCAGCAGCGCGGTAGGAAACACCATATATTTT. It specifies CASSAVGNTIYF. The V gene is TRBV7-9, the J gene TRBJ1-3; no clear D gene. V shed 5 bases and J shed 4 bases, with 6 bases lying between them. From germline, CDR1 is SEHNR and CDR2 FQNEAQ (reference sequence). The CDR3 sequence is 12 residues long.

The genes are TRBV20-1 and TRBJ2-1; 7 bases match TRBD2. V trimming: 0 bases; J trimming: 8 bases; junction bases outside the gene matches: 16. Germline CDR1 and CDR2: DFQATT and SNEGSKA (reference sequence). There are 17 residues in the CDR3. CDR3 loop: CSARDLTRSVRGDEQFF. CDR3 nucleotides: TGCAGTGCTAGAGACCTGACGAGATCCGTTCGGGGGGATGAGCAGTTCTTC.

This chain uses TRBV4-3 with TRBJ2-5; D gene unclear. Germline CDR1 is LGHNA and CDR2 is YSLEER. This CDR3 comprises 13 residues. Between the trimmed V and J ends, which lost 2 bases and 4 bases, there was a span of 8 bases. CDR3 residues: CASSQYSGETQYF. The CDR3 nucleotides are TGCGCCAGCAGCCAATATTCGGGAGAGACCCAGTACTTC.

The chain combines TRBV20-1 with TRBJ1-2; D perhaps matches TRBD1 (5 bases). The CDR3 spans 13 residues. Germline assignment: CDR1 DFQATT and CDR2 SNEGSKA (reference sequence). The V end was cut by 3 bases, the J end by 7 bases, with 15 bases between. CDR3 sequence reads: CSAREVGTIGYTF. CDR3 nucleotide sequence: TGCAGTGCTAGGGAAGTGGGGACTATTGGCTACACCTTC.